One sample yielded the 9 T cell receptor beta chains listed below, sequenced in a study of blood T cell repertoires in COVID-19. Clones were sequenced by immunoSEQ multiplex PCR, and TCRdb holds only the in-frame ones, with some missing. The sample contains 240,000 or so clones, roughly 81% of which appear only once. The sample comprised peripheral blood. These receptors originate from a woman of 80 years or more with COVID-19, enrolled during active disease.

The gene calls are TRBV30 and TRBJ1-4; D unclear. This CDR3 has 15 residues. The V gene lost 1 base and the J gene lost 3 bases, with 12 bases spanning the gap. Germline V gene lookup returns CDR1 GTSNPN and CDR2 SVGIG (reference sequence). The CDR3 spells CAWSDASRANEKLFF. The CDR3 DNA reads TGTGCCTGGAGTGACGCGAGTCGGGCTAATGAAAAACTGTTTTTT.

V usage is TRBV11-2 and J usage is TRBJ1-6; no reliable D call. Trimming took 2 bases from V and 6 from J, leaving 14 bases between them. The CDR3 is 16 residues long. Germline CDR1 and CDR2: SGHAT and FQNNGV. In nucleotides, the CDR3 is TGTGCCAGCAGCTTATTGTCGGGGTCCCCTAATTCACCCCTCCACTTT. Its translation: CASSLLSGSPNSPLHF.

The chain combines TRBV27 with TRBJ2-2, with 10 bases aligning to TRBD2. The germline gives CDR1 MNHEY, CDR2 SMNVEV (reference sequence). The J segment lost 4 bases and the V segment lost 4 bases, leaving 12 bases of the junction unmatched. CDR3 length: 18 residues. This CDR3 reads CASSWQSSGRPGTGELFF. CDR3 sequence (DNA): TGTGCCAGCAGTTGGCAGAGTAGCGGGAGGCCTGGCACCGGGGAGCTGTTTTTT.

The chain uses TRBV29-1 and TRBJ2-5, with 11 bases that match TRBD1. The germline CDR1 and CDR2 sequences are SQVTM and ANQGSEA. The trim removed 3 bases at V and 7 bases at J, leaving 4 bases unmatched. CDR3 length: 13 residues. CDR3 nucleotide sequence: TGCAGCGTTGAGGGGGACAGGGGGGCGACCCAGTACTTC. Encoded protein: CSVEGDRGATQYF.

The chain is built from TRBV11-2 and TRBJ1-2; the D is unclear. CDR1 is SGHAT and CDR2 is FQNNGV in the germline V gene. CDR3 size: 13 residues. Trimming took off 4 bases at V and 2 bases at J, with 8 bases between the two ends. The DNA for the CDR3 is TGTGCCAGCAGCTCTGACTTAAACTATGGCTACACCTTC. Its protein product is CASSSDLNYGYTF.

V is TRBV12-3 or TRBV12-4 and J is TRBJ2-6; D gene ambiguous. This CDR3 spans 13 amino acids. The V gene lost 4 bases and the J gene lost 1 base, with 2 bases spanning the gap. CDR3 in DNA: TGTGCCAGCAGTTCATCTGGGGCCAACGTCCTGACTTTC. It encodes CASSSSGANVLTF.

The chain is built from TRBV6-5 and TRBJ2-1; no clear D. V dropped 4 bases and J dropped 7 bases, with 8 bases sitting between them. Germline V gene lookup returns CDR1 MNHEY and CDR2 SVGAGI. The CDR3 is 12 residues long. CDR3 nucleotides: TGTGCCAGCAGTTCGGTCGGGAATGAGCAGTTCTTC. Translation: CASSSVGNEQFF.

The chain uses TRBV28 and TRBJ1-1; D unclear. CDR1 is MDHEN, CDR2 SYDVKM, per germline. Trimming left V 3 bases short and J 4 bases short, with 15 bases between. The CDR3 has 15 amino acids. This CDR3 is CASSLVGSRSTEAFF. The CDR3 bases are TGTGCCAGCAGTTTGGTCGGTAGTCGGAGCACTGAAGCTTTCTTT. The entire variable domain, with the rest obtained from reference TRBV28 and TRBJ1-1, is as follows: DVKVTQSSRYLVKRTGEKVFLECVQDMDHENMFWYRQDPGLGLRLIYFSYDVKMKEKGDIPEGYSVSREKKERFSLILESASTNQTSMYLCASSLVGSRSTEAFFGQGTRLTVV.

This clone was observed a few times. The chain couples TRBV28 to TRBJ2-7, with TRBD2 matching over 9 bases. The junction had 11 bases not matched to a gene; V was cut back by 5 bases and J by 3 bases. The germline V gene encodes CDR1 MDHEN and CDR2 SYDVKM. The CDR3 extends over 16 amino acids. Here the CDR3 DNA reads TGTGCCAGCAGTCCTTTGGGGGCGGGAGGGGGCTACGAGCAGTACTTC. Translated: CASSPLGAGGGYEQYF. The entire variable domain, with the rest obtained from reference TRBV28 and TRBJ2-7, is as follows: DVKVTQSSRYLVKRTGEKVFLECVQDMDHENMFWYRQDPGLGLRLIYFSYDVKMKEKGDIPEGYSVSREKKERFSLILESASTNQTSMYLCASSPLGAGGGYEQYFGPGTRLTVT.